The next 23 T cell receptor beta chains were all read from a single sample in a study of blood T cell repertoires in COVID-19. Clones were sequenced by immunoSEQ multiplex PCR, and TCRdb holds only the in-frame ones, with some missing. The data hold around 200,000 clones, with about 91% observed a single time. The sequenced sample was PBMCs or T cells enriched from blood (not recorded which). Receptors were obtained from a woman in her forties with acute COVID-19.

The sample holds a few counts of this clone. The chain uses TRBV6-1 and TRBJ1-1; maybe TRBD1 (6 bases). This CDR3 spans 13 amino acids. The V gene's germline CDR1 is MNHNS and CDR2 SASEGT. Trimming shortened V by 3 bases and J by 1 base, and 6 bases separated the two germline ends. The CDR3 coding sequence is TGTGCCAGCAGTGACAGGGGGAACACTGAAGCTTTCTTT. Residues: CASSDRGNTEAFF.

This clone has only one observation. The chain has TRBV28 and TRBJ1-2; D possibly corresponds to TRBD1 (5 bases). The CDR3 contains 14 residues. Trimming cost V 2 bases and J 7 bases, with 14 bases left between them. In germline, CDR1 is MDHEN, CDR2 SYDVKM. The CDR3: CASSLLAGSGGYTF. The CDR3 DNA is TGTGCCAGCAGTTTACTCGCAGGGTCTGGTGGCTACACCTTC.

J is TRBJ2-3 and V is TRBV9; D perhaps matches TRBD2 (5 bases). This CDR3 contains 16 residues. The germline CDR1 and CDR2 sequences are SGDLS and YYNGEE. V gave up 4 bases and J gave up 4 bases, with 19 bases separating them. The CDR3 region is CASSPTPRTPPDTQYF. Written as DNA, the CDR3 is TGTGCCAGCAGCCCCACCCCTCGGACTCCCCCAGATACGCAGTATTTT.

The J gene is TRBJ2-7, the V gene TRBV4-1, with TRBD2 identical over 11 bases. Trimming at V came to 2 bases and at J to 0 bases, leaving 3 bases not matched to a gene. This CDR3 contains 16 residues. The V gene's germline CDR1 is MGHRA and CDR2 YSYEKL. The CDR3 nucleotides read TGCGCCAGCAGCCAATGGGGACTAGCGGACTCCTACGAGCAGTACTTC. Its translation is CASSQWGLADSYEQYF.

V and J are TRBV4-3 and TRBJ2-6; D gene unclear. V lost 4 bases, J lost 4 bases, and 8 bases lay in between. Germline CDR1 and CDR2: LGHNA and YSLEER. This CDR3 is built from 14 residues. The CDR3 DNA reads TGCGCCAGCAGCCGAAGCACGGGGGCCAACGTCCTGACTTTC. This codes for CASSRSTGANVLTF.

The rearrangement links TRBV7-2 to TRBJ2-5, with D possibly being TRBD2 (6 bases). The germline gives CDR1 SGHTA, CDR2 FQGNSA. V lost 3 bases, J lost 1 base, and 12 bases lay in between. The CDR3 spans 15 residues. The CDR3 coding sequence is TGTGCCAGCAGCTTCGTCGGCGGGATCCAAGAGACCCAGTACTTC. This encodes CASSFVGGIQETQYF.

The gene calls are TRBV19 and TRBJ2-2, with TRBD1 matching 8 bases. V shed 7 bases and J 3 bases; nucleotides not matched to a gene: 7. Looked up from germline, CDR1 is LNHDA and CDR2 is SQIVND (reference sequence). The CDR3 runs 15 residues. CDR3 residues: CASTLGTGDTGELFF. CDR3 bases: TGTGCCAGTACCCTCGGGACAGGCGACACCGGGGAGCTGTTTTTT.

The J gene is TRBJ2-7, the V gene TRBV29-1, with TRBD1 matching over 9 bases. From germline, CDR1 is SQVTM and CDR2 ANQGSEA. CDR3 length: 14 amino acids. The V gene end was trimmed by 5 bases and the J gene end by 0 bases; junction bases not matched to a gene: 5. CDR3 nucleotide sequence: TGCAGCGTTTCGGGGACAGGGAGCTCCTACGAGCAGTACTTC. Translation: CSVSGTGSSYEQYF.

This chain joins TRBV7-9 and TRBJ2-5; possibly TRBD1 for D (7 bases). The CDR3 extends over 15 amino acids. The ends were cut back, 5 bases at V and 1 base at J, with 14 bases in the middle. Germline V gene sequence: CDR1 SEHNR, CDR2 FQNEAQ (reference sequence). The CDR3 reads CASSVQGGFQETQYF. CDR3 bases: TGTGCCAGCAGCGTCCAGGGGGGCTTCCAAGAGACCCAGTACTTC. The complete variable domain, with remaining parts taken from reference TRBV7-9 and TRBJ2-5, reads DTGVSQNPRHKITKRGQNVTFRCDPISEHNRLYWYRQTLGQGPEFLTYFQNEAQLEKSRLLSDRFSAERPKGSFSTLEIQRTEQGDSAMYLCASSVQGGFQETQYFGPGTRLLVL.

The J gene is TRBJ1-1, the V gene TRBV7-9; the D gene is possibly TRBD1 (5 bases). There are 14 residues in the CDR3. Between the trimmed V and J ends, which lost 1 base and 5 bases, there was a span of 11 bases. Germline values: CDR1 SEHNR, CDR2 FQNEAQ (reference sequence). The CDR3 sequence: CASSLVSGRTEAFF. Here the CDR3 DNA reads TGTGCCAGCAGCTTAGTCTCAGGGAGGACTGAAGCTTTCTTT.

The V gene is TRBV28, the J gene TRBJ1-2, with 9 nucleotides matching TRBD1. Looked up from germline, CDR1 is MDHEN and CDR2 is SYDVKM. V gave up 5 bases and J gave up 4 bases; unmatched junction bases: 11. CDR3 size: 16 residues. This chain's CDR3 is CASSAGQGKPGYGYTF. The CDR3 DNA reads TGTGCCAGCAGTGCGGGACAGGGAAAACCTGGCTATGGCTACACCTTC.

CDR3: CASSPRDSGADTQYF. The CDR3 DNA is TGTGCCAGTAGTCCCAGGGACAGTGGGGCAGATACGCAGTATTTT. The chain carries TRBV19 and TRBJ2-3; 7 nucleotides line up with TRBD1. Germline V gene sequence: CDR1 LNHDA, CDR2 SQIVND (reference sequence). Trimming removed 5 bases from V and 4 bases from J; junction bases left unmatched: 9. CDR3 length: 15 residues.

The J gene is TRBJ2-3, the V gene TRBV7-2, with 12 bases matching TRBD2. The V gene end was trimmed by 5 bases and the J gene end by 0 bases; junction bases not matched to a gene: 6. From germline, CDR1 is SGHTA and CDR2 FQGNSA. This CDR3 is built from 17 residues. Here the CDR3 reads CASSPRTSGTSTDTQYF. In DNA, the CDR3 is TGTGCCAGCAGCCCGCGGACTAGCGGGACTAGCACAGATACGCAGTATTTT. The full variable domain, completed using reference TRBV7-2 and TRBJ2-3, is GAGVSQSPSNKVTEKGKDVELRCDPISGHTALYWYRQSLGQGLEFLIYFQGNSAPDKSGLPSDRFSAERTGGSVSTLTIQRTQQEDSAVYLCASSPRTSGTSTDTQYFGPGTRLTVL.

The chain recombines TRBV30 with TRBJ1-1; D gene uncertain. V dropped 0 bases and J dropped 6 bases, with 11 bases sitting between them. The germline CDR1 and CDR2 sequences are GTSNPN and SVGIG (reference sequence). This CDR3 spans 13 amino acids. The CDR3 coding sequence is TGTGCCTGGAGTGTATTCCCCGGGGCTGAAGCTTTCTTT. As protein: CAWSVFPGAEAFF.

The chain combines TRBV10-3 with TRBJ1-5, with 10 bases matching TRBD1. The germline CDR1 and CDR2 sequences are ENHRY and SYGVKD. V lost 11 bases, J lost 5 bases, and 15 bases stayed unmatched. CDR3 size: 16 residues. The CDR3 DNA is TGTGCCTTCACAGGAGTCCGGGACAGGGGTTATCAGCCCCAGCATTTT. This translates into CAFTGVRDRGYQPQHF.

The V and J genes are TRBV7-9 and TRBJ1-4, with 7 bases lining up with TRBD1. CDR1 is SEHNR, CDR2 FQNEAQ, per germline (reference sequence). The CDR3 sequence is 15 residues long. The junction had 3 bases not matched to a gene; V was cut back by 0 bases and J by 5 bases. The CDR3 loop reads CASSLAGQANEKLFF. DNA of the CDR3: TGTGCCAGCAGCTTAGCTGGACAGGCAAATGAAAAACTGTTTTTT.

The rearrangement uses TRBV5-4 and TRBJ2-7, with TRBD2 identical over 7 bases. Trimming cost V 3 bases and J 6 bases; bases outside gene matches: 6. This CDR3 is built from 13 residues. Germline values: CDR1 SGHNT, CDR2 YYREEE (reference sequence). The CDR3 DNA sequence: TGTGCCAGCAGCTCGGGGGGTGGGGGCGAGCAGTACTTC. Translating gives CASSSGGGGEQYF.

The chain combines TRBV5-1 with TRBJ2-2; 12 bases map to TRBD2. V shed 4 bases, J shed 6 bases, and the junction held 16 bases outside the gene matches. The germline V gene encodes CDR1 SGHRS and CDR2 YFSETQ. The CDR3 totals 19 residues. The CDR3 loop reads CASSPKTSGSSLGAGELFF. CDR3 coding DNA: TGCGCCAGCAGCCCAAAGACTAGCGGGAGTAGTCTTGGGGCCGGGGAGCTGTTTTTT.

The chain uses TRBV5-1 and TRBJ2-2; 12 bases align to TRBD2. In germline, CDR1 is SGHRS, CDR2 YFSETQ. V shed 0 bases and J 2 bases; nucleotides not matched to a gene: 5. The CDR3 has 18 residues. CDR3 in amino acids: CASSLEWTSGENTGELFF. The CDR3, as DNA: TGCGCCAGCAGCTTGGAATGGACTAGCGGGGAAAACACCGGGGAGCTGTTTTTT.

The chain recombines TRBV4-3 with TRBJ2-5, with 8 bases aligning to TRBD2. The V gene's germline CDR1 is LGHNA and CDR2 YSLEER. The length of the CDR3 is 15 residues. Trimming at V came to 0 bases and at J to 4 bases, leaving 4 bases not matched to a gene. DNA for the CDR3: TGCGCCAGCAGCCAAGATCGGGCGGGAGGAGAGACCCAGTACTTC. This encodes CASSQDRAGGETQYF.

The genes are TRBV10-1 and TRBJ2-2, with TRBD1 as a possible D gene (8 bases). Trimming cost V 5 bases and J 1 base, with 14 bases left between them. CDR1 and CDR2 (germline): WNHNN, SYGVQD (reference sequence). This CDR3 is built from 16 residues. The CDR3 protein is CASSSQGEGNTGELFF. The CDR3 DNA sequence: TGCGCCAGCAGTTCACAGGGGGAGGGGAACACCGGGGAGCTGTTTTTT.

In this sample, this clone turned up once. This sequence joins TRBV19 and TRBJ2-2; tentative D call: TRBD2 (6 bases). V lost 4 bases to trimming and J lost 1 base, with 10 bases between them. The V gene's germline CDR1 is LNHDA and CDR2 SQIVND (reference sequence). The CDR3 consists of 15 residues. The CDR3 loop is CASSRDSVNTGELFF. CDR3 bases: TGTGCCAGTAGTAGGGACTCAGTGAACACCGGGGAGCTGTTTTTT.

V usage is TRBV5-6 and J usage is TRBJ1-2, with D perhaps matching TRBD1 (5 bases). CDR3 size: 17 residues. V was shortened by 1 base and J by 2 bases, with 18 bases between the two germline ends. In germline, CDR1 is SGHDT, CDR2 YYEEEE. The CDR3 here is CASSLPFPETANYGYTF. CDR3 coding DNA: TGTGCCAGCAGCTTGCCCTTCCCGGAGACAGCCAACTATGGCTACACCTTC.